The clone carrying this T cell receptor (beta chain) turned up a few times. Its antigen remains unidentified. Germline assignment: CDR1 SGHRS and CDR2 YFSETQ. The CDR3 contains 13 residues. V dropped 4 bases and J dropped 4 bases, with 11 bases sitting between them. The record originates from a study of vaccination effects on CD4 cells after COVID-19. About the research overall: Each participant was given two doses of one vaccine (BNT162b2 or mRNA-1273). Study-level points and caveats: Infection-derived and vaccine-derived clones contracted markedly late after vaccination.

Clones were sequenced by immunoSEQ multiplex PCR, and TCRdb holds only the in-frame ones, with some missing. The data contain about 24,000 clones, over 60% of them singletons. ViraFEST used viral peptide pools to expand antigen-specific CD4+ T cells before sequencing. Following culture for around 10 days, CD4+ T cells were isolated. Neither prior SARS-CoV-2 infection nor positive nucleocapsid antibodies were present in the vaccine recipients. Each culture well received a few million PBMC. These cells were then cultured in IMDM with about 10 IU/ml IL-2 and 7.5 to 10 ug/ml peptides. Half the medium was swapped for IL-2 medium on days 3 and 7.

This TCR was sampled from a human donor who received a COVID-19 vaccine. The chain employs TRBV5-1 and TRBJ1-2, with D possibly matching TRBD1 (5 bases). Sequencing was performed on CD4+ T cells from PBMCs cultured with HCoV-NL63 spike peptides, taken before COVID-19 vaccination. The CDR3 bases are TGCGCCAGCAGCCTCTCGGGGGGCTATGGCTACACCTTC. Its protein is CASSLSGGYGYTF.